This T cell receptor beta chain derives from a study of blood T cell repertoires in COVID-19. Study-level information: The United States, Italy and Spain provided the acute and convalescent COVID-19 samples. T cells, B-cell-depleted T cells, or PBMCs supplied cDNA or gDNA.

Source study methods: Counts of nucleated cells, estimated from reference gene primer amplification, were obtained. The data were produced by immunoSEQ multiplex PCR, yet TCRdb's version contains in-frame clones alone and is incomplete. V and J calls and clone size come straight from that table; D and trimming were deduced from the DNA. The table lists 140,000 to 150,000 clones, more than 65% of them singletons. The ends were cut back, 4 bases at V and 4 bases at J, with 10 bases in the middle. The length of the CDR3 is 13 residues. Germline lookup yields CDR1 MRHNA and CDR2 SNTAGT. The chain couples TRBV6-4 to TRBJ2-5; possible D gene TRBD1, 6 bases. The specimen sequenced was peripheral blood. The clonotype comes from a man aged 55 to 70 with active or convalescent COVID-19. The CDR3 DNA follows: TGTGCCAGCAGTGCAGGGGCGCGAGAGACCCAGTACTTC. Encoded protein: CASSAGARETQYF.